Presented here are 8 T cell receptor beta chains from one specimen sequenced in a study of cytomegalovirus exposure and HLA in healthy donors. Vbeta (60) and Jbeta (13) primers were used in the PCR. Repertoires were generated with immunoSEQ multiplex PCR, while TCRdb's copy carries only in-frame clones and drops some. This sample has tens of thousands of clones, with around two thirds found just once. The sequencing sample was made of PBMCs. The source is a woman in her twenties or thirties in good health and CMV-seropositive.

This chain uses TRBV5-1 with TRBJ2-7; D perhaps matches TRBD1 (6 bases). Germline V lookup: CDR1 SGHRS, CDR2 YFSETQ. The length of the CDR3 is 14 residues. Trimming took 5 bases from V and 7 from J, leaving 19 bases between them. CDR3 protein: CASSPGTTVEEQYF. The CDR3 DNA is TGCGCCAGCAGTCCCGGGACAACGGTGGAGGAGCAGTACTTC.

This clone occurred once. The rearrangement joins TRBV5-1 to TRBJ2-7, with D perhaps matching TRBD1 (6 bases). From germline, CDR1 is SGHRS and CDR2 YFSETQ. The CDR3 extends over 15 amino acids. Trimming removed 0 bases from V and 2 bases from J, with 12 bases in between. Here the CDR3 reads CASSLVVGTTYEQYF. In nucleotides, the CDR3 is TGCGCCAGCAGCTTGGTTGTTGGGACAACCTACGAGCAGTACTTC.

CDR3 sequence (DNA): TGTGCCAGTAGTCCTTCTATACTAGCCAAAAACATTCAGTACTTC. Protein sequence: CASSPSILAKNIQYF. The chain couples TRBV19 to TRBJ2-4; no clear D gene. The CDR3 runs to 15 residues. Trimming pared 5 bases from V and 0 bases from J, leaving 11 bases between. Germline CDR1 is LNHDA and CDR2 is SQIVND (reference sequence).

This chain joins TRBV6-6 and TRBJ2-3; the match to TRBD1 covers 7 bases. Unmatched junction bases numbered 8, after V lost 6 bases and J lost 5 bases. The CDR3 totals 14 residues. Germline V gives CDR1 MNHNY, CDR2 SVGAGI (reference sequence). CDR3 in amino acids: CASSHSGGEDTQYF. In DNA, the CDR3 is TGTGCCAGCAGCCACTCAGGGGGAGAAGATACGCAGTATTTT.

This clone was seen more than once but under ten times. The CDR3 nucleotides read TGTGCCAGCAGCTGGGGACAGGGAGACTCTGGGGCCAACGTCCTGACTTTC. This encodes CASSWGQGDSGANVLTF. The chain combines TRBV7-2 with TRBJ2-6, with TRBD1 identical over 9 bases. This CDR3 contains 17 residues. V lost 4 bases and J lost 0; bases outside the gene matches: 4. Germline V gene data show CDR1 as SGHTA and CDR2 as FQGNSA. Drawing the rest from reference TRBV7-2 and TRBJ2-6, the complete variable domain is GAGVSQSPSNKVTEKGKDVELRCDPISGHTALYWYRQSLGQGLEFLIYFQGNSAPDKSGLPSDRFSAERTGGSVSTLTIQRTQQEDSAVYLCASSWGQGDSGANVLTFGAGSRLTVL.

This clone has more than one count but fewer than ten. The rearrangement uses TRBV7-9 and TRBJ1-6; D is ambiguous. The CDR3 totals 16 residues. Trimming shortened V by 5 bases and J by 5 bases, and 16 bases separated the two germline ends. The germline V gene has CDR1 SEHNR and CDR2 FQNEAQ (reference sequence). As DNA, the CDR3 is TGTGCCAGCAGCCAAGAGGCCGCCCTTAATAATTCACCCCTCCACTTT. It encodes CASSQEAALNNSPLHF.

The chain carries TRBV4-2 and TRBJ2-3, with D perhaps matching TRBD2 (7 bases). The CDR3 covers 16 residues. Trimming took 2 bases from V and 0 from J, leaving 12 bases between them. Germline V gives CDR1 LGHNA, CDR2 YNFKEQ. CDR3 amino acids: CASSQLAGASTDTQYF. CDR3 sequence (DNA): TGTGCCAGCAGCCAATTGGCGGGGGCTAGCACAGATACGCAGTATTTT.

The V and J genes are TRBV19 and TRBJ1-6; D may be TRBD1 (6 bases). Germline V CDR1 and CDR2: LNHDA, SQIVND (reference sequence). Trimming cost V 5 bases and J 6 bases, with 17 bases left between them. This CDR3 comprises 16 residues. This chain's CDR3 is CASSVSLQGSNSPLHF. CDR3 coding DNA: TGTGCCAGTAGTGTTTCTCTACAGGGTTCTAATTCACCCCTCCACTTT.